The 17 T cell receptor beta chains in this list originate from one sample, sequenced in a study of OX40 agonist ivuxolimab in advanced cancers. Repertoires were generated with immunoSEQ multiplex PCR, while TCRdb's copy carries only in-frame clones and drops some. Found here are roughly 56,000 clones, roughly 84% of them singletons; the top ten hold roughly 4.4%. The sequenced sample was CD4+ or CD8+ T cells sorted from blood, obtained in a trial of the OX40 agonist ivuxolimab. These TCRs come from an adult with an advanced solid tumor such as melanoma, head and neck, liver or kidney cancer.

V gene TRBV19 combines with J gene TRBJ2-6, with 10 positions matching TRBD1. Germline CDR1 is LNHDA and CDR2 is SQIVND (reference sequence). J was trimmed by 1 base and V by 3 bases; bases with no gene match: 3. The CDR3 is 17 residues long. CDR3 DNA sequence: TGTGCCAGTAGTATTGGACAGGGGGTGTCTGGGGCCAACGTCCTGACTTTC. Translation: CASSIGQGVSGANVLTF.

The V and J genes are TRBV10-2 and TRBJ1-4, with TRBD1 matching 9 bases. This CDR3 is 14 amino acids long. Looked up from germline, CDR1 is WSHSY and CDR2 is SAAADI. The V segment lost 1 base and the J segment 8 bases; nucleotides outside the gene matches: 2. CDR3 sequence reads: CASSEWTGEEKLFF. CDR3 DNA: TGCGCCAGCAGTGAGTGGACAGGGGAAGAAAAACTGTTTTTT.

This clone was picked up one time. V is TRBV9 and J is TRBJ1-1; the D gene is possibly TRBD1 (6 bases). The CDR3 is 15 residues long. V lost 0 bases, J lost 8 bases, and 17 bases lay in between. Germline CDR1 SGDLS, CDR2 YYNGEE. The CDR3 region has the DNA TGTGCCAGCAGCGTAGAGGGAGGACGGGGGGCAGAAGCTTTCTTT. Its translation: CASSVEGGRGAEAFF.

This clone has just a few counts. The rearrangement uses TRBV2 and TRBJ2-2; TRBD1 matches at 10 bases. Losses at the gene ends were 4 bases for V and 4 bases for J; bases not matched to a gene: 12. Germline V CDR1 and CDR2: SNHLY, FYNNEI. The CDR3 spans 18 residues. CDR3 loop: CASSGLHLDRGSTGELFF. As DNA, the CDR3 is TGTGCCAGCAGTGGCCTCCACCTGGACAGGGGGTCCACCGGGGAGCTGTTTTTT. The full variable domain, rest sourced from reference TRBV2 and TRBJ2-2, is EPEVTQTPSHQVTQMGQEVILRCVPISNHLYFYWYRQILGQKVEFLVSFYNNEISEKSEIFDDQFSVERPDGSNFTLKIRSTKLEDSAMYFCASSGLHLDRGSTGELFFGEGSRLTVL.

The table lists this clone with a few counts. The rearrangement links TRBV7-3 to TRBJ1-2; D unclear. The V end lost 5 bases, the J end lost 8 bases, and 21 bases lay between the germline ends. The CDR3 sequence is 15 residues long. The germline V gene encodes CDR1 SGHTA and CDR2 FQGTGA. CDR3 protein: CASSEDRSSYSGYTF. For the CDR3, the DNA is TGTGCCAGCAGCGAAGACCGCAGCTCCTACTCCGGCTACACCTTC.

The chain links TRBV19 to TRBJ1-1; D gene uncertain. The CDR3 runs to 14 residues. Trimming took 4 bases from V and 6 from J, leaving 15 bases between them. Germline assignment: CDR1 LNHDA and CDR2 SQIVND (reference sequence). CDR3 DNA sequence: TGTGCCAGTAGTACCGGACGGATTAACGCTGAAGCTTTCTTT. Its protein is CASSTGRINAEAFF.

The rearrangement links TRBV6-1 to TRBJ2-1, with TRBD2 matching 10 bases. V lost 3 bases to trimming and J lost 0 bases; unmatched junction nucleotides: 11. The CDR3 extends over 19 amino acids. The germline V gene encodes CDR1 MNHNS and CDR2 SASEGT. The DNA of the CDR3 is TGTGCCAGCAGTGATTTTTGGGGGACTAGCGAGAGCTCCTACAATGAGCAGTTCTTC. Its translation is CASSDFWGTSESSYNEQFF.

This clone was observed a handful of times. The chain joins TRBV7-3 to TRBJ1-6; 8 nucleotides agree with TRBD1. This CDR3 is 13 amino acids long. CDR1 and CDR2 (germline): SGHTA, FQGTGA. V lost 5 bases, J lost 15 bases, and 9 bases stayed unmatched. CDR3 protein: CASSKGQGMDLHF. Written as DNA, the CDR3 is TGTGCCAGCAGCAAAGGACAGGGTATGGACCTCCACTTT.

The chain combines TRBV6-1 with TRBJ2-3, with D possibly being TRBD1 (6 bases). The CDR3 is made up of 13 amino acids. The V end was cut by 11 bases, the J end by 6 bases, with 18 bases between. CDR1 and CDR2 (germline): MNHNS, SASEGT. The CDR3 protein is CAGGQYRADTQYF. The CDR3 DNA is TGTGCCGGAGGACAGTACAGGGCCGATACGCAGTATTTT.

This chain joins TRBV7-6 and TRBJ1-2; TRBD1 might be the D (6 bases). The CDR3 runs to 17 residues. Per the germline V gene, CDR1 is SGHVS and CDR2 is FNYEAQ. V was clipped by 5 bases and J by 3 bases, with 22 bases between them. CDR3 nucleotides: TGTGCCAGCAGCCCCCGCTCGAACCACGGGACACACTATGGCTACACCTTC. Protein product: CASSPRSNHGTHYGYTF.

This rearrangement joins TRBV6-6 to TRBJ1-1, with 11 nucleotides matching TRBD1. This CDR3 has 13 residues. Germline trimming cut 6 bases from V and 10 bases from J; bases unmatched to any gene: 7. From germline, CDR1 is MNHNY and CDR2 SVGAGI (reference sequence). The CDR3 protein is CASRGQGAGRAFF. The CDR3 DNA reads as TGTGCCAGCAGAGGACAGGGGGCAGGTCGAGCTTTCTTT.

V usage is TRBV28 and J usage is TRBJ1-1; D not resolved. This CDR3 contains 12 residues. Per the germline V gene, CDR1 is MDHEN and CDR2 is SYDVKM. Trimming removed 3 bases at V and 7 bases at J, with 9 bases between. The CDR3 region is CASSLAQREAFF. DNA for the CDR3: TGTGCCAGCAGTTTGGCGCAGCGTGAAGCTTTCTTT.

The chain couples TRBV11-2 to TRBJ2-3; D gene ambiguous. In germline, CDR1 is SGHAT, CDR2 FQNNGV. The CDR3 totals 12 residues. Trimming removed 5 bases from V and 0 bases from J, with 3 bases in between. The CDR3 region is CASSPSTDTQYF. CDR3 in DNA: TGTGCCAGCAGCCCTAGCACAGATACGCAGTATTTT. Looking up the rest from reference TRBV11-2 and TRBJ2-3 gives the full variable domain: EAGVAQSPRYKIIEKRQSVAFWCNPISGHATLYWYQQILGQGPKLLIQFQNNGVVDDSQLPKDRFSAERLKGVDSTLKIQPAKLEDSAVYLCASSPSTDTQYFGPGTRLTVL.

This chain joins TRBV4-1 and TRBJ2-6; a possible D gene is TRBD1 (5 bases). This CDR3 is built from 19 residues. V lost 2 bases, J lost 2 bases, and 19 bases lay in between. CDR1 MGHRA and CDR2 YSYEKL come from the germline V gene. CDR3 sequence (DNA): TGCGCCAGCAGCCAACAAGCCCCCTCAATAGGGGCTGGGGCCAACGTCCTGACTTTC. It codes for CASSQQAPSIGAGANVLTF.

V gene TRBV7-3 combines with J gene TRBJ1-1; perhaps TRBD1 as D (6 bases). The length of the CDR3 is 13 residues. Trimming removed 5 bases from V and 0 bases from J, with 7 bases in between. CDR1 is SGHTA, CDR2 FQGTGA, per germline. The DNA for the CDR3 is TGTGCCAGCAGCAGGGGGATGAACACTGAAGCTTTCTTT. The encoded protein is CASSRGMNTEAFF.

This chain links TRBV2 with TRBJ2-6; TRBD2 might be the D (5 bases). CDR1 and CDR2 from the germline V gene are SNHLY and FYNNEI. Trimming removed 6 bases from V and 0 bases from J, with 9 bases in between. There are 15 residues in the CDR3. The CDR3 region has the DNA TGTGCCAGCAGAGCGGCGAGCTCTGGGGCCAACGTCCTGACTTTC. Its protein is CASRAASSGANVLTF.

This clone was observed once. The chain has TRBV27 and TRBJ2-3; D not resolved. V shed 5 bases and J shed 0 bases, with 12 bases lying between them. The V gene's germline CDR1 is MNHEY and CDR2 SMNVEV (reference sequence). There are 15 residues in the CDR3. CDR3 sequence reads: CASSDIGRSTDTQYF. CDR3 coding DNA: TGTGCCAGCAGTGATATCGGGCGTAGCACAGATACGCAGTATTTT.